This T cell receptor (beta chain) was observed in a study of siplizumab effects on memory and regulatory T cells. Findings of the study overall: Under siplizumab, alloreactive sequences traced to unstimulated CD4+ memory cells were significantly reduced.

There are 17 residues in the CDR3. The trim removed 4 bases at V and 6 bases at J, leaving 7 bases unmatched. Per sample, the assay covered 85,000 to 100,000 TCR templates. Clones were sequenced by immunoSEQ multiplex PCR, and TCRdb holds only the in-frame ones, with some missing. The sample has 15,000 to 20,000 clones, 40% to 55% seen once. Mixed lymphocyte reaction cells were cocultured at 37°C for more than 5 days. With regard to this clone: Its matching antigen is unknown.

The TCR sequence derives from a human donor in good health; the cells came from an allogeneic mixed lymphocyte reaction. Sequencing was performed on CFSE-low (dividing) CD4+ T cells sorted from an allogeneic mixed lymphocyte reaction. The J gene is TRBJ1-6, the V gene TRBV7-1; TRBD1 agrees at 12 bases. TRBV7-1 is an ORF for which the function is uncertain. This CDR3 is CASSLGTGGWGNSPLHF. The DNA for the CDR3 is TGTGCCAGCAGCTTAGGGACAGGGGGCTGGGGTAATTCACCCCTCCACTTT.